This TCR beta chain was retrieved from a study of T-cell reconstitution after alpha-beta-depleted transplantation in children. The ends were cut back, 3 bases at V and 0 bases at J, with 9 bases in the middle. CDR1 DFQATT and CDR2 SNEGSKA come from the germline V gene (reference sequence). This CDR3 is built from 15 residues. At least ten counts were recorded for this clonotype. The library targeted TCRbeta and was prepared with unique molecular identifiers. One entry per CDR3 protein, called by TCRdb with MiXCR from the PCR reads. The table has roughly 400,000 distinct CDR3 sequences, about a fifth seen once.

The sequences come from PBMCs from the stem cell graft donor, collected from the stem cell graft. The sequence was obtained from a human donor who donated a stem cell graft to a child with acute myeloid leukemia. The V and J genes are TRBV20-1 and TRBJ2-6, with D maybe TRBD1 (5 bases). The CDR3 DNA follows: TGCAGTGCTAGTGACAGCACCTCTGGGGCCAACGTCCTGACTTTC. Protein product: CSASDSTSGANVLTF.